This TCR beta chain came from a study of blood T cell repertoires in COVID-19. About the research overall: The United States, Italy and Spain were the sources of the acute and convalescent COVID-19 samples.

The CDR3 is 16 residues long. The germline gives CDR1 LNHDA, CDR2 SQIVND (reference sequence). V lost 5 bases and J 4 bases, leaving 19 bases between the germline ends. Original data processing: Scientists estimated how many nucleated cells there were by amplifying reference gene primers. Sequencing was performed with immunoSEQ multiplex PCR; in TCRdb, only in-frame clones are kept and a portion is missing. V and J calls and clone size are as listed in that table; D and trimming were resolved from the DNA. The table records some 140,000 clones, roughly 83% of them present only once. The chain couples TRBV19 to TRBJ2-3; a possible D gene is TRBD1 (5 bases). Specimen: peripheral blood. This clonotype originated in a woman aged 55-70 years with acute or convalescent COVID-19. The CDR3 reads CASSLYRFTNADTQYF. Written as DNA, the CDR3 is TGTGCCAGTAGTTTATACAGGTTTACAAACGCAGATACGCAGTATTTT.